Listed below are T cell receptor beta chains from one sample, sequenced in a study of HIV-infected patients and healthy controls. TCRdb fed the 5' RACE reads into MiXCR, producing one record per CDR3 protein. Counted here are tens of thousands of distinct CDR3 sequences, less than 20% occurring once; the ten biggest clones make up over 1.1%. The sample comprised CD4+ T cells from blood. These receptors were obtained from a human donor in good health. CDR3s include the opening cysteine and the closing phenylalanine or tryptophan. The D gene is left open where the match is weak. The size field is filled for only some rows; it gives once, few, many or a size class.

v_call: TRBV20-1; d_call: .; clone_size: .; j_call: TRBJ2-3; cdr3_aa: CSARDRLSTDTQYF; cdr3_nt: TGCAGTGCTAGAGATAGGCTTAGCACAGATACGCAGTATTTT
v_call: TRBV27; d_call: TRBD2; clone_size: .; j_call: TRBJ2-3; cdr3_aa: CASSFQAGLVSHTQYF; cdr3_nt: TGTGCCAGCAGTTTTCAGGCGGGACTAGTTTCTCATACGCAGTATTTT
v_call: TRBV5-1; d_call: .; clone_size: .; j_call: TRBJ1-6; cdr3_aa: CASSLDRDGDSPLHF; cdr3_nt: TGCGCCAGCAGCTTGGACAGGGATGGAGATTCACCCCTCCACTTT
v_call: TRBV10-3; d_call: .; clone_size: many; j_call: TRBJ2-6; cdr3_aa: CAISESRGGSGANVLTF; cdr3_nt: TGTGCCATCAGTGAGAGTCGGGGTGGCTCTGGGGCCAACGTCCTGACTTTC
v_call: TRBV20-1; d_call: TRBD1; clone_size: .; j_call: TRBJ2-7; cdr3_aa: CSAIPGTGAHEQYF; cdr3_nt: TGCAGTGCTATCCCCGGGACAGGGGCCCACGAGCAGTACTTC
v_call: TRBV7-3; d_call: TRBD2; clone_size: many; j_call: TRBJ2-1; cdr3_aa: CASSPWTSRPYNEQFF; cdr3_nt: TGTGCCAGCAGCCCGTGGACTAGCAGGCCCTACAATGAGCAGTTCTTC
v_call: TRBV6-6; d_call: .; clone_size: once; j_call: TRBJ2-3; cdr3_aa: CASSGLGDGNTDTQYF; cdr3_nt: TGTGCCAGCAGCGGCCTCGGGGACGGCAACACAGATACGCAGTATTTT
v_call: TRBV27; d_call: .; clone_size: few; j_call: TRBJ1-6; cdr3_aa: CASSLRGRNSPLHF; cdr3_nt: TGTGCCAGCAGCCTCCGGGGGCGGAATTCACCCCTCCACTTT
v_call: TRBV3-1; d_call: TRBD2; clone_size: few; j_call: TRBJ2-3; cdr3_aa: CASSRSGSEDTQYF; cdr3_nt: TGTGCCAGCAGCCGGAGCGGGAGCGAGGATACGCAGTATTTT
v_call: TRBV28; d_call: .; clone_size: few; j_call: TRBJ1-1; cdr3_aa: CASSLTATEAFF; cdr3_nt: TGTGCCAGCAGTTTAACGGCCACTGAAGCTTTCTTT
v_call: TRBV25-1; d_call: TRBD1; clone_size: many; j_call: TRBJ1-1; cdr3_aa: CASSDRGAEAFF; cdr3_nt: TGTGCCAGCAGTGACAGGGGGGCTGAAGCTTTCTTT
v_call: TRBV12-3/TRBV12-4; d_call: .; clone_size: .; j_call: TRBJ2-3; cdr3_aa: CASSPSPGTTDTDTQYF; cdr3_nt: TGTGCCAGCAGCCCCAGCCCCGGGACGACGGACACAGATACGCAGTATTTT
v_call: TRBV12-3/TRBV12-4; d_call: .; clone_size: many; j_call: TRBJ2-4; cdr3_aa: CASSPDPLRSIQYF; cdr3_nt: TGTGCCAGCAGCCCAGACCCTCTGCGAAGCATTCAGTACTTC
v_call: TRBV24-1; d_call: TRBD1; clone_size: .; j_call: TRBJ2-7; cdr3_aa: CATTDRSYEQYF; cdr3_nt: TGTGCCACCACGGACAGGAGCTACGAGCAGTACTTC
v_call: TRBV2; d_call: TRBD1; clone_size: .; j_call: TRBJ1-5; cdr3_aa: CASRDGQGIYQPQHF; cdr3_nt: TGTGCCAGCAGGGACGGACAGGGGATCTATCAGCCCCAGCATTTT
v_call: TRBV5-1; d_call: TRBD2; clone_size: many; j_call: TRBJ2-7; cdr3_aa: CASSLDGTRREQYF; cdr3_nt: TGCGCCAGCAGCCTGGACGGGACTAGACGCGAGCAGTACTTC
v_call: TRBV5-4; d_call: .; clone_size: .; j_call: TRBJ1-2; cdr3_aa: CASSFEYGYTF; cdr3_nt: TGTGCCAGCAGCTTTGAGTATGGCTACACCTTC
v_call: TRBV18; d_call: .; clone_size: .; j_call: TRBJ1-1; cdr3_aa: CASSPQDGIYTEAFF; cdr3_nt: TGTGCCAGCTCACCACAGGACGGTATTTACACTGAAGCTTTCTTT
v_call: TRBV20-1; d_call: .; clone_size: few; j_call: TRBJ1-1; cdr3_aa: CSARGQPKNTEAFF; cdr3_nt: TGCAGTGCTAGAGGACAGCCGAAGAACACTGAAGCTTTCTTT
v_call: TRBV20-1; d_call: TRBD1; clone_size: many; j_call: TRBJ1-4; cdr3_aa: CSATPGTGKGEKLFF; cdr3_nt: TGCAGTGCTACCCCCGGGACAGGGAAGGGGGAAAAACTGTTTTTT
v_call: TRBV6-1; d_call: .; clone_size: .; j_call: TRBJ2-2; cdr3_aa: CASNGVYTGELFF; cdr3_nt: TGTGCCAGCAATGGGGTGTACACCGGGGAGCTGTTTTTT
v_call: TRBV7-9; d_call: .; clone_size: many; j_call: TRBJ2-4; cdr3_aa: CASSRESKNIQYF; cdr3_nt: TGTGCCAGCAGCCGTGAGTCCAAAAACATTCAGTACTTC
v_call: TRBV5-6; d_call: .; clone_size: many; j_call: TRBJ2-1; cdr3_aa: CASSSPEGGTWNEQFF; cdr3_nt: TGTGCCAGCAGCTCACCCGAGGGGGGGACTTGGAATGAGCAGTTCTTC
v_call: TRBV5-1; d_call: .; clone_size: many; j_call: TRBJ2-6; cdr3_aa: CASSLMRDSGANVLTF; cdr3_nt: TGCGCCAGCAGCTTGATGCGAGACTCTGGGGCCAACGTCCTGACTTTC
v_call: TRBV7-3; d_call: TRBD2; clone_size: many; j_call: TRBJ2-2; cdr3_aa: CASIRGGRDTGELFF; cdr3_nt: TGTGCCAGCATCCGGGGGGGCCGAGATACCGGGGAGCTGTTTTTT
v_call: TRBV19; d_call: .; clone_size: few; j_call: TRBJ2-3; cdr3_aa: CASRGRGSDTQYF; cdr3_nt: TGTGCCTCCAGGGGGAGGGGGTCAGATACGCAGTATTTT
v_call: TRBV4-1; d_call: .; clone_size: .; j_call: TRBJ2-7; cdr3_aa: CASSQDWQGRGEQYF; cdr3_nt: TGCGCCAGCAGCCAAGATTGGCAGGGACGGGGCGAGCAGTACTTC
v_call: TRBV5-1; d_call: .; clone_size: .; j_call: TRBJ2-5; cdr3_aa: CASSLRDLQETQYF; cdr3_nt: TGCGCCAGCAGCCTCCGGGACTTACAAGAGACCCAGTACTTC